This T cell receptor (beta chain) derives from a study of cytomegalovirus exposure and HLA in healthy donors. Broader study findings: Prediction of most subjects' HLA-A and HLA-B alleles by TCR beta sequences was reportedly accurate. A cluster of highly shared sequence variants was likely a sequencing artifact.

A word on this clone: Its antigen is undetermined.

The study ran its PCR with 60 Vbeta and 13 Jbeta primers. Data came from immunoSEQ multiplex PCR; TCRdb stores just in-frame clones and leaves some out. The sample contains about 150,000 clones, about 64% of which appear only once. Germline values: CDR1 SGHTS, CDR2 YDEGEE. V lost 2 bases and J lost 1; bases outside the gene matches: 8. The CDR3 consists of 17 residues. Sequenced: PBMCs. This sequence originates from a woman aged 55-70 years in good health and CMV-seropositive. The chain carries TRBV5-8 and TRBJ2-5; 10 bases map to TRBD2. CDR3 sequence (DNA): TGTGCCAGCAGCTTCCACGGACTAGCGGATATCCAAGAGACCCAGTACTTC. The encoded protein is CASSFHGLADIQETQYF. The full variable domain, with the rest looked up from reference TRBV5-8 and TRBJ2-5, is EAGVTQSPTHLIKTRGQQATLRCSPISGHTSVYWYQQALGLGLQFLLWYDEGEERNRGNFPPRFSGRQFPNYSSELNVNALELEDSALYLCASSFHGLADIQETQYFGPGTRLLVL.